This TCR beta chain originates from a study of T cells in Graves' hyperthyroidism and ophthalmopathy. The V gene lost 2 bases and the J gene lost 7 bases, with 12 bases spanning the gap. Germline V gives CDR1 MNHEY, CDR2 SMNVEV (reference sequence). The CDR3 consists of 14 residues. This clonotype was observed many times. The investigators amplified TCR beta CDR3 regions from RNA transcripts. Using the HTBI primer set, a first-round RT-PCR was run on the TCR CDR3. TCRdb re-derived calls from the multiplex PCR reads in MiXCR, one entry per CDR3 protein. The sample records around 480,000 distinct CDR3 sequences, approximately 14% being singletons.

The chain employs TRBV27 and TRBJ2-1; D gene ambiguous. This clonotype originated in a woman younger than 30 with Graves' hyperthyroidism. Sequencing input: blood. This CDR3 is CASSLGQAVNEQFF. CDR3 in DNA: TGTGCCAGCAGTTTAGGGCAGGCTGTTAATGAGCAGTTCTTC.